These 27 T cell receptor beta chains were all obtained from the same sample, sequenced in a study of CD8 T cells in Susac syndrome. It was with random hexamers that roughly 0.45 to 1 ug RNA was reverse transcribed. TCRdb recomputed calls from the immunoSEQ multiplex PCR reads with MiXCR, one row per CDR3 protein. Of 90,000 or so distinct CDR3 sequences listed, 90% to 95% are singletons. The specimen sequenced was CD8+ T cells from PBMCs. Source of these receptors: a human donor in good health.

V is TRBV7-2 and J is TRBJ1-6, with D maybe TRBD1 (5 bases). The CDR3 runs 17 residues. Trimming took 4 bases from V and 7 from J, leaving 20 bases between them. The germline V gene has CDR1 SGHTA and CDR2 FQGNSA. CDR3 nucleotides: TGTGCCAGCAGCTCCATGCTAGTGGGACGGCGAAATTCACCCCTCCACTTT. Translation gives CASSSMLVGRRNSPLHF. Variable domain in full (rest from reference TRBV7-2 and TRBJ1-6): GAGVSQSPSNKVTEKGKDVELRCDPISGHTALYWYRQSLGQGLEFLIYFQGNSAPDKSGLPSDRFSAERTGGSVSTLTIQRTQQEDSAVYLCASSSMLVGRRNSPLHFGNGTRLTVT.

The chain uses TRBV19 and TRBJ2-5; perhaps TRBD1 as D (5 bases). CDR1 LNHDA and CDR2 SQIVND come from the germline V gene (reference sequence). This CDR3 contains 13 residues. V lost 8 bases and J lost 5, with 15 bases in between. The CDR3 DNA is TGTGCCAGTGGGCCAGGGCTCTGGGAGACCCAGTACTTC. Residues: CASGPGLWETQYF.

The V call is TRBV11-2, the J call TRBJ1-2; TRBD1 is a possible D gene (6 bases). Germline lookup yields CDR1 SGHAT and CDR2 FQNNGV. This CDR3 has 13 amino acids. V lost 6 bases, J lost 4 bases, and 12 bases lay in between. This CDR3 reads CASSETGIYGYTF. DNA for the CDR3: TGTGCCAGCAGTGAGACAGGCATCTATGGCTACACCTTC.

The V gene is TRBV29-1, the J gene TRBJ2-5; D ambiguous. Germline assignment: CDR1 SQVTM and CDR2 ANQGSEA. Trimming cost V 3 bases and J 5 bases, with 10 bases left between them. CDR3 length: 12 residues. The CDR3 nucleotides read TGCAGCGTTGAGGCAGCCCGGGAGACCCAGTACTTC. Translation: CSVEAARETQYF.

The chain employs TRBV5-1 and TRBJ2-3; D call uncertain. Germline V gives CDR1 SGHRS, CDR2 YFSETQ. The CDR3 spans 15 residues. V dropped 0 bases and J dropped 5 bases, with 13 bases sitting between them. CDR3 sequence (DNA): TGCGCCAGCAGCTTGGCGGCTCAGGAGATAGATACGCAGTATTTT. Translation: CASSLAAQEIDTQYF. The complete variable domain, with remaining parts taken from reference TRBV5-1 and TRBJ2-3, reads KAGVTQTPRYLIKTRGQQVTLSCSPISGHRSVSWYQQTPGQGLQFLFEYFSETQRNKGNFPGRFSGRQFSNSRSEMNVSTLELGDSALYLCASSLAAQEIDTQYFGPGTRLTVL.

In this sample, this clonotype turned up once. The chain employs TRBV12-5 and TRBJ2-1, with D possibly being TRBD1 (5 bases). Germline CDR1 reads LGHNT; CDR2 reads FRNRAP. This CDR3 region has 14 residues. V dropped 1 base and J dropped 3 bases, with 7 bases sitting between them. The CDR3 region has the DNA TGTGCTAGTGGTTTGGGGGGCCTCTACAATGAGCAGTTCTTC. Amino acid sequence: CASGLGGLYNEQFF.

CDR3 DNA: TGCAGCGTTGAAGTGGGGACAGGGGTCACTGAAGCTTTCTTT. Translated, it gives CSVEVGTGVTEAFF. The chain recombines TRBV29-1 with TRBJ1-1, with 10 positions matching TRBD1. The germline CDR1 and CDR2 sequences are SQVTM and ANQGSEA. CDR3 length equals 14 residues. V shed 1 base, J shed 4 bases, and the junction held 3 bases outside the gene matches.

This clonotype appeared once. The rearrangement joins TRBV23-1 to TRBJ1-4, with a weak D call TRBD1 (5 bases). TRBV23-1 is classed as an ORF, of uncertain function. V was trimmed by 0 bases and J by 0 bases, leaving 8 bases between them. This CDR3 region has 16 residues. The CDR3 spells CASSQSEQATNEKLFF. The CDR3 region has the DNA TGCGCCAGCAGTCAATCGGAACAGGCAACTAATGAAAAACTGTTTTTT.

The rearrangement joins TRBV12-3 or TRBV12-4 to TRBJ2-7, with no clear D. This CDR3 region has 13 residues. V was shortened by 8 bases and J by 2 bases, with 13 bases between the two germline ends. The CDR3 spells CASLRLGTYEQYF. The CDR3 DNA reads TGTGCCAGCCTGCGACTCGGAACCTACGAGCAGTACTTC.

The V call is TRBV20-1, the J call TRBJ2-7, with D perhaps matching TRBD1 or TRBD2 (5 bases each). CDR1 DFQATT and CDR2 SNEGSKA come from the germline V gene (reference sequence). The V end was cut by 6 bases, the J end by 3 bases, with 12 bases between. This CDR3 has 12 amino acids. Here the CDR3 DNA reads TGCAGTGCCCCGGGGCAGGGCTACGAGCAGTACTTC. It yields the protein CSAPGQGYEQYF.

The CDR3: CASSQGWVTSGETQYF. CDR3 in DNA: TGTGCCAGCAGCCAAGGTTGGGTTACCTCAGGGGAGACCCAGTACTTC. The V call is TRBV14, the J call TRBJ2-5; the D gene is possibly TRBD1 (5 bases). V was cut by 1 base and J by 5 bases, with 17 bases left in between. The CDR3 runs to 16 residues. Germline V gene data show CDR1 as SGHDN and CDR2 as FVKESK. Drawing the rest from reference TRBV14 and TRBJ2-5, the complete variable domain is EAGVTQFPSHSVIEKGQTVTLRCDPISGHDNLYWYRRVMGKEIKFLLHFVKESKQDESGMPNNRFLAERTGGTYSTLKVQPAELEDSGVYFCASSQGWVTSGETQYFGPGTRLLVL.

The chain has TRBV6-1 and TRBJ2-7; D ambiguous. Germline CDR1 reads MNHNS; CDR2 reads SASEGT. The CDR3 has 13 residues. Trimming pared 3 bases from V and 3 bases from J, leaving 9 bases between. CDR3: CASSDYLGYEQYF. CDR3 DNA: TGTGCCAGCAGTGATTACTTGGGCTACGAGCAGTACTTC.

Comments on this clonotype: Compared with germline, one end of the junction differs, possibly owing to a read error. CDR3 in DNA: TGTGCCAGCAGCCCCGGACAGAGCTCTGAAAACACCATATATTTT. Amino acid sequence: CASSPGQSSENTIYF. The V and J genes are TRBV7-2 and TRBJ1-3, with a weak D call TRBD1 (6 bases). The CDR3 is made up of 15 amino acids. Germline V gene sequence: CDR1 SGHTA, CDR2 FQGNSA.

The chain is built from TRBV6-5 and TRBJ1-1; possible D gene TRBD1, 6 bases. V was pared by 2 bases and J by 7 bases, with 17 bases between. Germline CDR1 and CDR2: MNHEY and SVGAGI. The CDR3 is 15 amino acids. The CDR3 coding sequence is TGTGCCAGCAGTTACGGAGAGGCGGGGGCGGATGAAGCTTTCTTT. It yields the protein CASSYGEAGADEAFF.

CDR3 sequence (DNA): TGTGCCAGCAGCGTAGCAGGAAGAGATGGCTACACCTTC. Its translation: CASSVAGRDGYTF. The V gene is TRBV9, the J gene TRBJ1-2, with no clear D. Germline V gene data show CDR1 as SGDLS and CDR2 as YYNGEE. V was pared by 0 bases and J by 6 bases, with 9 bases between. This CDR3 region has 13 residues. Full variable domain (missing parts from reference TRBV9 and TRBJ1-2): DSGVTQTPKHLITATGQRVTLRCSPRSGDLSVYWYQQSLDQGLQFLIQYYNGEERAKGNILERFSAQQFPDLHSELNLSSLELGDSALYFCASSVAGRDGYTFGSGTRLTVV.

J is TRBJ1-2 and V is TRBV30; D gene unclear. The CDR3 spans 14 residues. With 4 bases removed from V and 3 bases from J, the gap between germline ends came to 15 bases. Germline V gene lookup returns CDR1 GTSNPN and CDR2 SVGIG (reference sequence). The CDR3 protein is CAWNLGYGDYGYTF. The CDR3 DNA sequence: TGTGCCTGGAACCTGGGGTATGGGGACTATGGCTACACCTTC.

V is TRBV29-1 and J is TRBJ2-7, with TRBD1 matching 7 bases. This CDR3 region has 13 residues. Germline-derived CDR1 and CDR2 are SQVTM and ANQGSEA. With 6 bases clipped from V and 1 base from J, the junction kept 6 bases outside the gene matches. The CDR3 loop reads CSVVDRVSYEQYF. The DNA for the CDR3 is TGCAGCGTCGTTGACAGGGTGTCCTACGAGCAGTACTTC.

The CDR3 loop is CASSQGTSEAYEQYF. The CDR3 nucleotides read TGTGCCAGCAGCCAAGGCACTAGCGAAGCCTACGAGCAGTACTTC. This rearrangement joins TRBV4-2 to TRBJ2-7, with TRBD2 matching over 7 bases. V dropped 1 base and J dropped 2; count of bases not matched to a gene: 5. CDR3 length equals 15 residues. Germline V CDR1 and CDR2: LGHNA, YNFKEQ.

V and J are TRBV11-2 and TRBJ1-2; tentatively, D is TRBD1 (6 bases). V was trimmed by 1 base and J by 4 bases, leaving 10 bases between them. Germline values: CDR1 SGHAT, CDR2 FQNNGV. This CDR3 has 14 amino acids. The CDR3 region is CASSLVPGAYGYTF. The DNA for the CDR3 is TGTGCCAGCAGCTTAGTTCCAGGGGCCTATGGCTACACCTTC.

The J gene is TRBJ2-2, the V gene TRBV4-1, with unresolved D. Trimming cost V 9 bases and J 5 bases, with 13 bases left between them. The CDR3 extends over 13 amino acids. Germline CDR1 reads MGHRA; CDR2 reads YSYEKL. In nucleotides, the CDR3 is TGCGCCAGTTTTGGACCATTAACCGGGGAGCTGTTTTTT. As protein: CASFGPLTGELFF.

The chain is built from TRBV11-2 and TRBJ1-5; unclear D gene. Trimming removed 5 bases at V and 4 bases at J, with 6 bases between. Germline CDR1 SGHAT, CDR2 FQNNGV. The CDR3 is 12 amino acids. CDR3 amino acids: CASSDNNQPQHF. The CDR3 DNA reads TGTGCCAGCAGCGATAATAATCAGCCCCAGCATTTT.

Only one count was recorded for this clonotype. The chain carries TRBV11-2 and TRBJ2-7, with 8 bases fitting TRBD1. The CDR3 length is 13 residues. The trim removed 3 bases at V and 6 bases at J, leaving 4 bases unmatched. CDR1 SGHAT and CDR2 FQNNGV come from the germline V gene. The CDR3, as DNA: TGTGCCAGCAGCTTCGGACAGGGCAGCGAGCAGTACTTC. Its translation is CASSFGQGSEQYF. The full variable domain, with the rest looked up from reference TRBV11-2 and TRBJ2-7, is EAGVAQSPRYKIIEKRQSVAFWCNPISGHATLYWYQQILGQGPKLLIQFQNNGVVDDSQLPKDRFSAERLKGVDSTLKIQPAKLEDSAVYLCASSFGQGSEQYFGPGTRLTVT.

V and J are TRBV7-9 and TRBJ2-5; 10 nucleotides match TRBD2. The ends lost 2 bases at V and 2 bases at J; junction bases unmatched: 8. The CDR3 has 17 amino acids. Germline CDR1 and CDR2: SEHNR and FQNEAQ (reference sequence). As DNA, the CDR3 is TGTGCCAGCAGCTTACCCGTTCTAGCGGGGGCTCAAGAGACCCAGTACTTC. Its protein is CASSLPVLAGAQETQYF.

This chain joins TRBV7-2 and TRBJ1-2, with 8 bases matching TRBD1. With V trimmed by 5 bases and J by 8 bases, 16 bases remained unmatched. Germline V CDR1 and CDR2: SGHTA, FQGNSA. The CDR3 is 16 amino acids. Here the CDR3 reads CASSTSITGQGEGYTF. The CDR3 nucleotides are TGTGCCAGCAGCACGAGCATTACCGGACAGGGAGAGGGCTACACCTTC. Full variable domain (rest looked up from reference TRBV7-2 and TRBJ1-2): GAGVSQSPSNKVTEKGKDVELRCDPISGHTALYWYRQSLGQGLEFLIYFQGNSAPDKSGLPSDRFSAERTGGSVSTLTIQRTQQEDSAVYLCASSTSITGQGEGYTFGSGTRLTVV.

The chain links TRBV6-6 to TRBJ1-2; D perhaps matches TRBD1 (5 bases). The length of the CDR3 is 13 residues. V lost 6 bases to trimming and J lost 8 bases, with 16 bases between them. Germline values: CDR1 MNHNY, CDR2 SVGAGI (reference sequence). The DNA of the CDR3 is TGTGCCAGCAGCCCAATCCAGGGCTGGGGCTACACCTTC. Protein product: CASSPIQGWGYTF.

The chain is built from TRBV5-1 and TRBJ2-7; maybe TRBD2 (6 bases). CDR1 SGHRS and CDR2 YFSETQ come from the germline V gene. This CDR3 contains 16 residues. The V end lost 4 bases, the J end lost 0 bases, and 17 bases lay between the germline ends. The CDR3 is CASSAVGGRSSYEQYF. The CDR3 DNA reads as TGCGCCAGCAGCGCCGTGGGAGGTAGGAGCTCCTACGAGCAGTACTTC.

The chain recombines TRBV7-2 with TRBJ1-5; 8 bases map to TRBD1. The CDR3 totals 16 residues. V was clipped by 2 bases and J by 4 bases; unmatched bases: 7. Germline V gene data show CDR1 as SGHTA and CDR2 as FQGNSA. The CDR3: CASSLTWTGRNQPQHF. The CDR3 DNA is TGTGCCAGCAGCTTAACCTGGACAGGGAGGAATCAGCCCCAGCATTTT. Full variable domain (remainder filled in from reference TRBV7-2 and TRBJ1-5): GAGVSQSPSNKVTEKGKDVELRCDPISGHTALYWYRQSLGQGLEFLIYFQGNSAPDKSGLPSDRFSAERTGGSVSTLTIQRTQQEDSAVYLCASSLTWTGRNQPQHFGDGTRLSIL.